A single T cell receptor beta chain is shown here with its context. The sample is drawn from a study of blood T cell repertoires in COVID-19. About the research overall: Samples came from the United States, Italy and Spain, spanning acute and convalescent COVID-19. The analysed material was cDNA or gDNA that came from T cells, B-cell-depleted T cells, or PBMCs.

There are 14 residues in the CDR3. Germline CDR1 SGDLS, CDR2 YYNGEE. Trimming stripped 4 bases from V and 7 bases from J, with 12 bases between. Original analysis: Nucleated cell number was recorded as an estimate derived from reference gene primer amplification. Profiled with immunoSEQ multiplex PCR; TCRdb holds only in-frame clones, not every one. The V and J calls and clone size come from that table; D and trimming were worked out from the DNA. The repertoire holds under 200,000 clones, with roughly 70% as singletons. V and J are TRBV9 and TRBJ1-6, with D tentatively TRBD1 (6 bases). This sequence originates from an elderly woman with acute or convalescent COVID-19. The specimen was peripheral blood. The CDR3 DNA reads TGTGCCAGCAGCCTGACTGGGGGCAATTCACCCCTCCACTTT. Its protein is CASSLTGGNSPLHF.